This TCR beta chain was sequenced during a study of T cells in Graves' hyperthyroidism and ophthalmopathy. Each diagnosis drew on symptoms, thyroxine, TRAb, thyroid ultrasound and orbital computed tomography findings. At first hyperthyroidism diagnosis, before any ophthalmopathy symptoms, the blood sample was collected. Per the germline V gene, CDR1 is SGHDN and CDR2 is FVKESK. The CDR3 runs 14 residues. The ends were cut back, 0 bases at V and 4 bases at J, with 9 bases in the middle. The CDR3 regions of TCR beta were amplified from RNA transcripts. Using the HTBI primer set, a first-round RT-PCR was run on the TCR CDR3. TCRdb called the multiplex PCR reads again in MiXCR, with one record for every CDR3 protein. The sample holds about 160,000 distinct CDR3 sequences, 9.4% seen once. In this sample, this clonotype turned up many times.

Material: blood. This sequence was found in a woman younger than 35 with Graves' hyperthyroidism that later progressed to Graves' ophthalmopathy. The V call is TRBV14, the J call TRBJ1-2; no clear D gene. The CDR3: CASSQDEVLYGYTF. The CDR3 nucleotides are TGTGCCAGCAGCCAAGATGAGGTCCTCTATGGCTACACCTTC.